One and the same sample provided the 20 T cell receptor beta chains below, sequenced in a study of human T cells and chemical hapten exposure. TCRdb called the RACE reads again in MiXCR, with one record for every CDR3 protein. In the table there are fewer than 400,000 distinct CDR3 sequences, under 9% of which are singletons. Time point noted: patch test 1, 2 weeks after DPC sensitization. Treatment given: therapeutic diphenylcyclopropenone sensitization with weekly scalp DPC. The source material was whole blood, sampled in connection with sensitization to the hapten diphenylcyclopropenone (DPC). The receptors shown here come from a woman aged 18-29 years with alopecia areata. Some clones in this sample may be carry-over from other donors' samples.

This clonotype was counted only a few times. The chain joins TRBV4-3 to TRBJ1-1; tentatively, D is TRBD1 (6 bases). Per germline, CDR1 LGHNA and CDR2 YSLEER. The CDR3 sequence is 16 residues long. V gave up 0 bases and J gave up 5 bases, with 16 bases separating them. CDR3 loop: CASSQELGRGRTEAFF. In DNA form, the CDR3 reads TGCGCCAGCAGCCAAGAACTGGGCAGGGGACGAACTGAAGCTTTCTTT.

The chain is built from TRBV7-9 and TRBJ1-1, with a weak D call TRBD1 (5 bases). The CDR3 spans 12 residues. Looked up from germline, CDR1 is SEHNR and CDR2 is FQNEAQ (reference sequence). V lost 7 bases to trimming and J lost 7 bases, with 13 bases between them. The CDR3 here is CASNSRGSEAFF. The CDR3 DNA reads TGTGCCAGCAATTCAAGGGGTAGTGAAGCTTTCTTT.

This clonotype was counted ten times or more. The CDR3 bases are TGCAGCGTGGAACTAGCGGGGGGGCCAGGAGATACGCAGTATTTT. Translated: CSVELAGGPGDTQYF. V and J are TRBV29-1 and TRBJ2-3; 13 nucleotides agree with TRBD2. Germline values: CDR1 SQVTM, CDR2 ANQGSEA. V lost 6 bases to trimming and J lost 5 bases; unmatched junction nucleotides: 8. This CDR3 is 15 amino acids long.

This clonotype has a count of ten or more. The gene calls are TRBV3-1 and TRBJ1-3; the D is unclear. V dropped 4 bases and J dropped 1 base, with 14 bases sitting between them. This CDR3 has 16 residues. In germline, CDR1 is LGHDT, CDR2 YNNKEL (reference sequence). This chain's CDR3 is CASSLGREVSGNTIYF. The CDR3 DNA reads as TGTGCCAGCAGCCTAGGACGGGAGGTTTCTGGAAACACCATATATTTT.

This clonotype was seen a handful of times. The chain carries TRBV5-4 and TRBJ2-6; 7 positions agree with TRBD2. Germline V gene data show CDR1 as SGHNT and CDR2 as YYREEE (reference sequence). The CDR3 extends over 15 amino acids. Trimming at V came to 0 bases and at J to 4 bases, leaving 1 base not matched to a gene. CDR3 sequence reads: CASSLALAGANVLTF. CDR3 in DNA: TGTGCCAGCAGCTTGGCACTAGCGGGGGCCAACGTCCTGACTTTC.

This clonotype was picked up a small number of times. CDR3 region: CASTTGTGEGGRTEAFF. The CDR3 coding sequence is TGTGCCAGCACAACCGGGACAGGGGAAGGGGGTCGAACTGAAGCTTTCTTT. V gene TRBV27 combines with J gene TRBJ1-1, with TRBD1 matching 10 bases. Germline CDR1 MNHEY, CDR2 SMNVEV (reference sequence). This CDR3 spans 17 amino acids. J was trimmed by 5 bases and V by 7 bases; bases with no gene match: 16.

The chain links TRBV7-2 to TRBJ2-3; 9 bases match TRBD2. Germline V gives CDR1 SGHTA, CDR2 FQGNSA. The CDR3 is made up of 14 amino acids. V was pared by 8 bases and J by 6 bases, with 9 bases of the junction left unmatched. CDR3 sequence reads: CASSGGGAQDTQYF. The CDR3 DNA is TGTGCCAGCTCCGGCGGGGGGGCGCAGGATACGCAGTATTTT. The whole variable domain, filled in from reference TRBV7-2 and TRBJ2-3, reads GAGVSQSPSNKVTEKGKDVELRCDPISGHTALYWYRQSLGQGLEFLIYFQGNSAPDKSGLPSDRFSAERTGGSVSTLTIQRTQQEDSAVYLCASSGGGAQDTQYFGPGTRLTVL.

V gene TRBV6-2 or TRBV6-3 combines with J gene TRBJ1-5; D gene uncertain. Germline V lookup: CDR1 MNHEY, CDR2 SVGEGT. The CDR3 is made up of 14 amino acids. Trimming removed 2 bases at V and 4 bases at J, with 9 bases between. Written as DNA, the CDR3 is TGTGCCAGCAGTTACACAACCAGGAATCAGCCCCAGCATTTT. It encodes CASSYTTRNQPQHF.

At least ten counts were recorded for this clonotype. This rearrangement joins TRBV6-1 to TRBJ1-5; D is uncertain. Germline V CDR1 and CDR2: MNHNS, SASEGT. V was pared by 2 bases and J by 7 bases, with 18 bases between. CDR3 length: 16 residues. CDR3 nucleotide sequence: TGTGCCAGCAGTGAATGGGTAGACTCCTTCCTCCAGCCCCAGCATTTT. It is translated as CASSEWVDSFLQPQHF.

The V gene is TRBV6-2 or TRBV6-3, the J gene TRBJ2-3; TRBD1 matches at 9 bases. Per germline, CDR1 MNHEY and CDR2 SVGEGT. The length of the CDR3 is 18 residues. The junction had 8 bases not matched to a gene; V was cut back by 0 bases and J by 1 base. CDR3 bases: TGTGCCAGCAGTTACTCAATTTACCGGGACAGGGGCACAGATACGCAGTATTTT. Protein product: CASSYSIYRDRGTDTQYF.

The gene calls are TRBV5-1 and TRBJ2-5; 10 positions agree with TRBD1. The CDR3 runs 15 residues. V lost 5 bases, J lost 1 base, and 5 bases stayed unmatched. Germline V lookup: CDR1 SGHRS, CDR2 YFSETQ. In nucleotides, the CDR3 is TGCGCCAGCAGTCCCCGGGACAGGGGCCAAGAGACCCAGTACTTC. Protein: CASSPRDRGQETQYF.

This clonotype was seen at least ten times. This chain links TRBV25-1 with TRBJ2-3; D remains unclear. The germline V and J ends were trimmed by 2 bases and 6 bases, with 9 bases remaining between them. The CDR3 has 13 residues. CDR1 is MGHDK and CDR2 is SYGVNS in the germline V gene. CDR3 bases: TGTGCCAGCAGTGAAAATAGGGCGGATACGCAGTATTTT. Translation: CASSENRADTQYF.

This clonotype was seen many times. The gene calls are TRBV6-5 and TRBJ2-7, with D tentatively TRBD1 (5 bases). CDR1 and CDR2 from the germline V gene are MNHEY and SVGAGI. This CDR3 is 13 amino acids long. V was trimmed by 8 bases and J by 5 bases, leaving 16 bases between them. The CDR3 DNA reads TGTGCCAGCTCCCGGCAGGGTTCCGACGAGCAGTACTTC. Translated: CASSRQGSDEQYF.

This rearrangement joins TRBV5-1 to TRBJ2-7; D not certain. This CDR3 spans 12 amino acids. V lost 2 bases to trimming and J lost 5 bases, with 8 bases between them. Germline assignment: CDR1 SGHRS and CDR2 YFSETQ. CDR3 loop: CASSFSAHEQYF. CDR3 nucleotide sequence: TGCGCCAGCAGCTTTTCCGCCCACGAGCAGTACTTC.

This sequence joins TRBV7-9 and TRBJ2-7; unclear D gene. V shed 5 bases and J shed 2 bases, with 16 bases lying between them. Germline-derived CDR1 and CDR2 are SEHNR and FQNEAQ (reference sequence). This CDR3 has 15 amino acids. The CDR3 loop is CASSPSYKGTYEQYF. For the CDR3, the DNA is TGTGCCAGCAGCCCCTCCTACAAGGGTACCTACGAGCAGTACTTC.

In its sample, this clonotype was seen many times. This sequence joins TRBV27 and TRBJ2-5, with TRBD1 identical over 7 bases. The trim removed 10 bases at V and 1 base at J, leaving 3 bases unmatched. The CDR3 sequence is 12 residues long. The germline V gene has CDR1 MNHEY and CDR2 SMNVEV (reference sequence). The CDR3 DNA reads as TGTGCCACCGGACAGGTCCAAGAGACCCAGTACTTC. Its translation: CATGQVQETQYF.

This clonotype came up a few times. The chain combines TRBV20-1 with TRBJ1-2, with no clear D. Germline V CDR1 and CDR2: DFQATT, SNEGSKA (reference sequence). Trimming removed 3 bases at V and 3 bases at J, with 14 bases between. The CDR3 totals 14 residues. This CDR3 reads CSARNSETYYGYTF. The CDR3 DNA is TGCAGTGCTAGGAACTCTGAGACCTACTATGGCTACACCTTC.

This clonotype has a handful of counts. V usage is TRBV7-8 and J usage is TRBJ1-5; maybe TRBD1 (6 bases). The CDR3 is 15 residues long. CDR1 and CDR2 (germline): SGHVS, FQNEAQ. The V gene lost 5 bases and the J gene lost 7 bases, with 18 bases spanning the gap. The DNA of the CDR3 is TGTGCCAGCAGCCTAGGGGGGTTGGTACGCCAGCCCCAGCATTTT. It encodes CASSLGGLVRQPQHF.

The chain combines TRBV7-2 with TRBJ2-3, with no clear D. The CDR3 consists of 13 residues. V was shortened by 7 bases and J by 2 bases, with 10 bases between the two germline ends. Per germline, CDR1 SGHTA and CDR2 FQGNSA. The CDR3 region is CASTSPYTDTQYF. The CDR3 DNA follows: TGTGCCAGCACCTCACCGTACACAGATACGCAGTATTTT.

This clonotype was found many times. V is TRBV10-3 and J is TRBJ2-3, with 11 bases that match TRBD2. The germline V gene encodes CDR1 ENHRY and CDR2 SYGVKD. The ends lost 10 bases at V and 2 bases at J; junction bases unmatched: 8. The CDR3 spans 15 residues. For the CDR3, the DNA is TGTGCCACACTCCTAGCGGGGGGCCTCACAGATACGCAGTATTTT. Protein sequence: CATLLAGGLTDTQYF.